A selection of T cell receptor beta chains follows, all from one sample in a study of blood T cells in healthy people across ages. Each CDR3 protein is one row after TCRdb ran MiXCR on the 5' RACE reads. The sample includes fewer than 1,200,000 distinct CDR3 sequences, 20% to 25% seen only once; the top ten take about 0.8%. This sample also appeared in a second study, on T cells of mothers and their children.

What was sequenced was blood. The origin of the receptors is a girl aged 2-15 years in good health. CDR3s include the opening cysteine and the closing phenylalanine or tryptophan. D genes are given only for firm matches. Rows give clone size only sometimes, using once, few, many, or a class for an expanded clone.

clone_size: -
v_call: TRBV6-5
d_call: TRBD2
cdr3_length: 15
j_call: TRBJ2-3
cdr3_aa: CASSYGTSRTDTPYF
cdr3_nt: TGTGCCAGCAGTTACGGGACTAGCCGCACAGATACGCCGTATTTT

clone_size: few
v_call: TRBV19
d_call: TRBD1
cdr3_length: 14
j_call: TRBJ1-1
cdr3_aa: CASSPRTGSTEAFF
cdr3_nt: TGTGCCAGTAGTCCCCGGACAGGGAGCACTGAAGCTTTCTTT

clone_size: -
v_call: TRBV18
d_call: TRBD2
cdr3_length: 15
j_call: TRBJ2-1
cdr3_aa: CASSPGREWDNEQFF
cdr3_nt: TGTGCCAGCTCACCAGGGAGGGAGTGGGACAATGAGCAGTTCTTC

clone_size: few
v_call: TRBV28
d_call: TRBD2
cdr3_length: 17
j_call: TRBJ2-3
cdr3_aa: CASSLSGTSGSTDTQYF
cdr3_nt: TGTGCCAGCAGTTTATCTGGGACTAGCGGGTCCACAGATACGCAGTATTTT

clone_size: -
v_call: TRBV12-3/TRBV12-4
d_call: TRBD1
cdr3_length: 15
j_call: TRBJ2-4
cdr3_aa: CASSGEGQGGNIQYF
cdr3_nt: TGTGCCAGCAGTGGAGAGGGACAGGGAGGGAACATTCAGTACTTC

clone_size: -
v_call: TRBV12-3/TRBV12-4
d_call: TRBD2
cdr3_length: 16
j_call: TRBJ2-4
cdr3_aa: CASSPSPGGSWNIQYF
cdr3_nt: TGTGCCAGCAGTCCCTCGCCGGGGGGAAGTTGGAACATTCAGTACTTC

clone_size: -
v_call: TRBV4-2
d_call: -
cdr3_length: 14
j_call: TRBJ2-7
cdr3_aa: CASSQAERSYEQYF
cdr3_nt: TGTGCCAGCAGCCAAGCGGAGCGGTCCTACGAGCAGTACTTC

clone_size: -
v_call: TRBV6-6
d_call: -
cdr3_length: 12
j_call: TRBJ2-1
cdr3_aa: CASSTWGDEQFF
cdr3_nt: TGTGCCAGCAGTACATGGGGCGATGAGCAGTTCTTC

clone_size: -
v_call: TRBV28
d_call: -
cdr3_length: 15
j_call: TRBJ1-6
cdr3_aa: CASWGSWDLNSPLHF
cdr3_nt: TGTGCCAGCTGGGGCTCGTGGGACCTTAATTCACCCCTCCACTTT

clone_size: -
v_call: TRBV29-1
d_call: -
cdr3_length: 10
j_call: TRBJ2-2
cdr3_aa: CSGGTGELFF
cdr3_nt: TGCAGCGGGGGGACCGGGGAGCTGTTTTTT

clone_size: -
v_call: TRBV20-1
d_call: -
cdr3_length: 12
j_call: TRBJ2-2
cdr3_aa: CSGEIYTGELFF
cdr3_nt: TGCAGTGGGGAGATATACACCGGGGAGCTGTTTTTT

clone_size: -
v_call: TRBV27
d_call: -
cdr3_length: 15
j_call: TRBJ1-2
cdr3_aa: CASSARSLRGGGYTF
cdr3_nt: TGTGCCAGCAGTGCCCGCAGCCTCAGGGGAGGAGGCTACACCTTC

clone_size: -
v_call: TRBV20-1
d_call: TRBD2
cdr3_length: 16
j_call: TRBJ2-3
cdr3_aa: CSARALSGSITDTQYF
cdr3_nt: TGCAGTGCTAGAGCCCTAAGCGGGAGTATCACAGATACGCAGTATTTT

clone_size: many
v_call: TRBV4-1
d_call: TRBD1
cdr3_length: 15
j_call: TRBJ2-7
cdr3_aa: CASSQQQGAWDEQYF
cdr3_nt: TGCGCCAGCAGCCAACAACAGGGGGCTTGGGACGAGCAGTACTTC

clone_size: -
v_call: TRBV20-1
d_call: -
cdr3_length: 13
j_call: TRBJ2-1
cdr3_aa: CSATRRDHNEQFF
cdr3_nt: TGCAGTGCTACTCGGCGGGATCACAATGAGCAGTTCTTC

clone_size: -
v_call: TRBV4-1
d_call: -
cdr3_length: 13
j_call: TRBJ2-7
cdr3_aa: CASSQGTGTEQYF
cdr3_nt: TGCGCCAGCAGTCAGGGAACAGGGACCGAGCAGTACTTC

clone_size: few
v_call: TRBV29-1
d_call: -
cdr3_length: 12
j_call: TRBJ1-2
cdr3_aa: CSVSDNNYGYTF
cdr3_nt: TGCAGCGTGTCGGACAATAACTATGGCTACACCTTC

clone_size: -
v_call: TRBV7-2
d_call: -
cdr3_length: 14
j_call: TRBJ1-4
cdr3_aa: CASSLKSWNEKLFF
cdr3_nt: TGTGCCAGCAGCTTAAAGTCTTGGAATGAAAAACTGTTTTTT

clone_size: few
v_call: TRBV5-5
d_call: TRBD1
cdr3_length: 15
j_call: TRBJ2-7
cdr3_aa: CASTSTGGDGYEQYF
cdr3_nt: TGTGCCAGCACCTCGACAGGGGGCGATGGTTACGAGCAGTACTTC

clone_size: -
v_call: TRBV20-1
d_call: -
cdr3_length: 14
j_call: TRBJ2-6
cdr3_aa: CSAPWDSGANVLTF
cdr3_nt: TGCAGTGCTCCCTGGGACTCTGGGGCCAACGTCCTGACTTTC

clone_size: -
v_call: TRBV5-1
d_call: -
cdr3_length: 15
j_call: TRBJ2-7
cdr3_aa: CASSSGYQSSYEQYF
cdr3_nt: TGCGCCAGCAGCAGCGGCTATCAAAGCTCCTACGAGCAGTACTTC

clone_size: -
v_call: TRBV5-5
d_call: -
cdr3_length: 15
j_call: TRBJ1-6
cdr3_aa: CASTIWEAPGSPLHF
cdr3_nt: TGTGCCAGCACCATTTGGGAGGCCCCGGGGTCACCCCTCCACTTT

clone_size: few
v_call: TRBV11-1
d_call: TRBD1
cdr3_length: 15
j_call: TRBJ2-5
cdr3_aa: CASSSGTGDEETQYF
cdr3_nt: TGTGCCAGCAGCTCCGGGACAGGGGACGAAGAGACCCAGTACTTC

clone_size: once
v_call: TRBV14
d_call: -
cdr3_length: 16
j_call: TRBJ2-1
cdr3_aa: CASSKDPGTPNNEQFF
cdr3_nt: TGTGCCAGCAGCAAGGACCCCGGGACTCCTAACAATGAGCAGTTCTTC

clone_size: few
v_call: TRBV7-6
d_call: TRBD2
cdr3_length: 14
j_call: TRBJ2-5
cdr3_aa: CASDHGTIQETQYF
cdr3_nt: TGTGCCAGCGACCACGGGACTATACAAGAGACCCAGTACTTC

clone_size: -
v_call: TRBV20-1
d_call: TRBD2
cdr3_length: 15
j_call: TRBJ2-7
cdr3_aa: CSARPGRGSGYEQYF
cdr3_nt: TGCAGTGCTAGACCAGGGAGGGGCTCAGGCTACGAGCAGTACTTC

clone_size: few
v_call: TRBV20-1
d_call: -
cdr3_length: 17
j_call: TRBJ2-1
cdr3_aa: CSARDFSSSNLHNEQFF
cdr3_nt: TGCAGTGCTAGAGATTTTTCTTCCAGTAACCTCCACAATGAGCAGTTCTTC

clone_size: -
v_call: TRBV28
d_call: TRBD1
cdr3_length: 15
j_call: TRBJ1-4
cdr3_aa: CASSSAGTANEKLFF
cdr3_nt: TGTGCCAGCAGCTCGGCCGGGACAGCAAATGAAAAACTGTTTTTT

clone_size: few
v_call: TRBV7-2
d_call: -
cdr3_length: 14
j_call: TRBJ1-6
cdr3_aa: CASSLNRASLVLHF
cdr3_nt: TGTGCCAGCAGCTTAAATAGAGCCTCCCTTGTCCTCCACTTT

clone_size: -
v_call: TRBV5-1
d_call: -
cdr3_length: 11
j_call: TRBJ1-5
cdr3_aa: CTSSWWQPQHF
cdr3_nt: TGCACCAGCAGCTGGTGGCAGCCCCAGCATTTT

clone_size: few
v_call: TRBV12-3/TRBV12-4
d_call: -
cdr3_length: 15
j_call: TRBJ2-1
cdr3_aa: CASTPGTASYNEQFF
cdr3_nt: TGTGCCAGCACCCCGGGGACGGCCTCCTACAATGAGCAGTTCTTC

clone_size: -
v_call: TRBV6-5
d_call: TRBD1
cdr3_length: 13
j_call: TRBJ1-4
cdr3_aa: CASTTGGGEKLFF
cdr3_nt: TGTGCCAGCACCACAGGGGGTGGAGAAAAACTGTTTTTT

clone_size: few
v_call: TRBV5-1
d_call: -
cdr3_length: 17
j_call: TRBJ2-5
cdr3_aa: CASSSPRGQWGEETQYF
cdr3_nt: TGCGCCAGCAGCTCCCCCCGAGGTCAGTGGGGTGAAGAGACCCAGTACTTC

clone_size: few
v_call: TRBV5-1
d_call: -
cdr3_length: 16
j_call: TRBJ2-1
cdr3_aa: CASSLYSGASVNEQFF
cdr3_nt: TGCGCCAGCAGCTTGTACTCGGGGGCGAGTGTGAATGAGCAGTTCTTC

clone_size: few
v_call: TRBV5-6
d_call: -
cdr3_length: 13
j_call: TRBJ2-1
cdr3_aa: CASSHGTFNEQFF
cdr3_nt: TGTGCCAGCAGCCACGGGACTTTTAATGAGCAGTTCTTC

clone_size: few
v_call: TRBV27
d_call: -
cdr3_length: 13
j_call: TRBJ1-5
cdr3_aa: CASSYADNQPQHF
cdr3_nt: TGTGCCAGCAGTTATGCCGACAATCAGCCCCAGCATTTT

clone_size: once
v_call: TRBV4-3
d_call: -
cdr3_length: 16
j_call: TRBJ1-1
cdr3_aa: CASSQDGRAGNTEAFF
cdr3_nt: TGCGCCAGCAGCCAAGACGGGAGGGCAGGTAACACTGAAGCTTTCTTT

clone_size: -
v_call: TRBV3-1
d_call: -
cdr3_length: 13
j_call: TRBJ2-4
cdr3_aa: CASGDDPKNIQYF
cdr3_nt: TGTGCCAGCGGCGATGATCCGAAAAACATTCAGTACTTC

clone_size: once
v_call: TRBV12-3/TRBV12-4
d_call: -
cdr3_length: 16
j_call: TRBJ2-1
cdr3_aa: CASSLGTRSRHNEQFF
cdr3_nt: TGTGCCAGCAGTTTAGGCACCAGGAGCCGGCACAATGAGCAGTTCTTC

clone_size: -
v_call: TRBV15
d_call: TRBD1
cdr3_length: 19
j_call: TRBJ2-4
cdr3_aa: CATSKRGQGPSLAKNIQYF
cdr3_nt: TGTGCCACCAGCAAGAGGGGACAGGGTCCATCACTAGCCAAAAACATTCAGTACTTC

clone_size: few
v_call: TRBV28
d_call: TRBD1
cdr3_length: 14
j_call: TRBJ1-2
cdr3_aa: CASRETGINYGYTF
cdr3_nt: TGTGCCAGCAGAGAGACAGGGATTAACTATGGCTACACCTTC

clone_size: -
v_call: TRBV29-1
d_call: TRBD1
cdr3_length: 15
j_call: TRBJ2-3
cdr3_aa: CSVEDPQGIEDTQYF
cdr3_nt: TGCAGCGTTGAAGATCCACAGGGGATTGAAGATACGCAGTATTTT

clone_size: -
v_call: TRBV5-1
d_call: -
cdr3_length: 15
j_call: TRBJ2-3
cdr3_aa: CASSTLDEGTDTQYF
cdr3_nt: TGCGCCAGCAGCACCCTAGACGAAGGCACAGATACGCAGTATTTT

clone_size: -
v_call: TRBV29-1
d_call: TRBD1
cdr3_length: 13
j_call: TRBJ2-7
cdr3_aa: CSVDVQGAYEQYF
cdr3_nt: TGCAGCGTTGATGTACAGGGGGCCTACGAGCAGTACTTC

clone_size: few
v_call: TRBV2
d_call: -
cdr3_length: 15
j_call: TRBJ2-1
cdr3_aa: CASSQTASSYNEQFF
cdr3_nt: TGTGCCAGCAGCCAGACAGCGAGCTCCTACAATGAGCAGTTCTTC

clone_size: -
v_call: TRBV25-1
d_call: -
cdr3_length: 13
j_call: TRBJ1-2
cdr3_aa: CASRPWEGGGYTF
cdr3_nt: TGTGCCAGCAGACCCTGGGAGGGCGGTGGCTACACCTTC

clone_size: -
v_call: TRBV20-1
d_call: -
cdr3_length: 11
j_call: TRBJ1-1
cdr3_aa: CSARGDTEAFF
cdr3_nt: TGCAGTGCTAGAGGGGACACTGAAGCTTTCTTT